Detailed here is one TCR beta chain. Its recognized antigen is unknown. The input lacks base qualities; no much larger clone sits a single base away. TCRbeta CDR3 regions were amplified from genomic DNA using the immunoSEQ Assay, a bias-controlled multiplex PCR. Per the original workflow: Within the assay, amplification of reference gene primers was used to estimate how many nucleated cells each sample contained. To quantify the absolute abundance of each unique TCRbeta CDR3 rearrangement, sequence reads were collapsed and filtered. For each sample, productive Simpson clonality was calculated by taking the square root of Simpson's diversity index across productive rearrangements. TCRdb provides this immuneACCESS table in a form limited to in-frame rearrangements. Some clones are lacking; in checked studies, under half of them reflect an unresolved V gene, and why the rest are absent is not known. For V, J and clone size, that table is used; D and trimming come from the DNA. In all, the sample holds about 280,000 clones, and about 82% of those were seen once. The ten biggest clones cover about 5.1% of the sample.

CDR1 and CDR2, per the germline V gene (reference sequence), are GTSNPN and SVGIG. The junction shows trimming of 3 bases on V and 4 bases on J, plus 3 bases between the germline ends. Inclusive of the bounding cysteine and phenylalanine, the CDR3 is 10 residues long. Just CDR3 DNA is preserved here, 30 bases in frame from base 1. These data are taken from a study of blood T cell repertoires in COVID-19 (TCRdb year 2020). Broadly, across the study: Collaborator samples came from the United States, Italy and Spain and covered acute and convalescent phases of COVID-19. The material from the prospective study consisted of cDNA or gDNA derived from T cells, B-cell-depleted T cells, or PBMCs. Deeply sampled blood TCRbeta repertoires from subjects exposed to, actively infected with, or recovered from COVID-19 were included in the dataset. The repertoires were released in a freely available public database intended as a resource for research on the immune response to SARS-CoV-2. Samples were obtained from the ongoing ImmuneRACE study (first 160 participants) and from 1,254 subjects provided by 6 global collaborators. The sample metadata nearly always contained a de-identified subject ID, COVID-19 status, age in years and sex. Where available, HLA class I and class II types were obtained from metadata supplied by the sample provider rather than from assay-based typing.

The collaborating institutions used their own protocols to collect whole blood in K2EDTA tubes. For TCRbeta analysis, collaborators shipped samples as frozen whole blood, isolated PBMCs, or DNA extracted from either of those sample types. Study-wide conclusions, independent of this receptor: Clinical and demographic metadata were provided uncurated, with the amount varying by source and participant.

What was sequenced was peripheral blood. The receptor comes from a middle-aged man with active or convalescent COVID-19. This chain is built from TRBV30 and TRBJ1-2; there is no confident call for the D gene. The nucleotide sequence reads TGTGCCTGGAGGGCCTATGGCTACACCTTC. Its translation is CAWRAYGYTF.